The clone carrying this T cell receptor (beta chain) appeared a single time. Its antigen is currently unknown. The V end was cut by 5 bases, the J end by 5 bases, with 8 bases between. The CDR3 is made up of 12 amino acids. CDR1 and CDR2 from the germline V gene are SGHDT and YYEEEE. Profiled with immunoSEQ multiplex PCR; TCRdb holds only in-frame clones, not every one. This table has 30,000 or so clones, 90% to 97% appearing once. The entry originates in a study of monozygotic twins with cystic fibrosis. Study findings and constraints: In this small cohort, shared CDR3 numbers showed no association with age, concordance or disease severity. J usage was most co-twin-similar in 8 of 16 pairs, V in 13. Low clonality (median roughly 0.01) suggested a mostly naive repertoire. Monozygotic CF twin pairs shared significantly more nucleotide-identical clonotypes than unrelated CF individuals did.

Input material: blood. The V gene is TRBV5-6, the J gene TRBJ2-1; D not certain. This TCR derives from a girl aged 2 to 9 with cystic fibrosis. CDR3: CASSSGDNEQFF. As DNA, the CDR3 is TGTGCCAGCAGTTCGGGCGACAATGAGCAGTTCTTC.